This note documents a single TCR beta chain sequence. Trimming took 4 bases from V and 1 from J, leaving 14 bases between them. Germline V gene lookup returns CDR1 SGHRS and CDR2 YFSETQ. The CDR3 contains 15 residues. Second-dose timings of about 4 or about 12 weeks were pooled. Profiled with immunoSEQ multiplex PCR; TCRdb holds only in-frame clones, not every one. The sample lists around 130,000 clones, approximately 92% seen once, with approximately 2% in the top ten. The data belong to a study of T cell responses to AZD1222 COVID-19 vaccine. This receptor was obtained from an adult who received the AZD1222 COVID-19 vaccine. The genes are TRBV5-1 and TRBJ1-1; no definite D call. Sample: peripheral blood, taken 28 days after the second AZD1222 dose. In DNA, the CDR3 is TGCGCCAGCAGCCCAACTGGGGTGACGAACACTGAAGCTTTCTTT. This gives the protein CASSPTGVTNTEAFF.